This TCR beta chain was documented in a study of cytomegalovirus exposure and HLA in healthy donors. The study's findings and limits: Researchers counted around 160 TCR beta chains as cytomegalovirus-associated.

V shed 6 bases and J 1 base; nucleotides not matched to a gene: 2. This CDR3 comprises 14 residues. Germline V gives CDR1 MDHEN, CDR2 SYDVKM. Clones were sequenced by immunoSEQ multiplex PCR, and TCRdb holds only the in-frame ones, with some missing. The repertoire holds 150,000 or so clones, with around 84% as singletons. From the roughly 110-subject validation cohort, which was separate from the roughly 700-subject first cohort, the donors were drawn. Notes on this clone: What it binds is unknown. Different DNA sequences within this sample yield the same CDR3.

V and J are TRBV28 and TRBJ2-7; 11 bases match TRBD2. The clonotype comes from a human donor in good health. Sequencing was done on a sample of PBMCs. The CDR3 loop reads CASSGTSGSYEQYF. As DNA, the CDR3 is TGTGCCAGCAGCGGGACTAGCGGATCCTACGAGCAGTACTTC.